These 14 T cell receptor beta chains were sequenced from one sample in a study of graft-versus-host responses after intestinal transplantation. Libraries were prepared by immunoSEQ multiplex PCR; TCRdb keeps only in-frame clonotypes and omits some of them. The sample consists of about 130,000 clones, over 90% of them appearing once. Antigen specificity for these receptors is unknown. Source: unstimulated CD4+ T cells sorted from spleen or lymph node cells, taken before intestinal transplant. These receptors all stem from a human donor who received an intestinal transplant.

CDR3 in DNA: TGTGCCAGCAGTTTCACAGGGAATGAAAAACTGTTTTTT. Translation gives CASSFTGNEKLFF. The chain carries TRBV27 and TRBJ1-4; perhaps TRBD1 as D (6 bases). V shed 3 bases and J shed 5 bases, with 7 bases lying between them. The CDR3 length is 13 residues. Germline V gene data show CDR1 as MNHEY and CDR2 as SMNVEV (reference sequence).

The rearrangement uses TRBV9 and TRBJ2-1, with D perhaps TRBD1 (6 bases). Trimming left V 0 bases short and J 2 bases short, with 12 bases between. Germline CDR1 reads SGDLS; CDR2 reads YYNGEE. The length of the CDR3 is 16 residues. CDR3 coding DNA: TGTGCCAGCAGCGTAGCGGGACACGAAGCCTACAATGAGCAGTTCTTC. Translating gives CASSVAGHEAYNEQFF. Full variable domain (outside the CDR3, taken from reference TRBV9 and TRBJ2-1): DSGVTQTPKHLITATGQRVTLRCSPRSGDLSVYWYQQSLDQGLQFLIQYYNGEERAKGNILERFSAQQFPDLHSELNLSSLELGDSALYFCASSVAGHEAYNEQFFGPGTRLTVL.

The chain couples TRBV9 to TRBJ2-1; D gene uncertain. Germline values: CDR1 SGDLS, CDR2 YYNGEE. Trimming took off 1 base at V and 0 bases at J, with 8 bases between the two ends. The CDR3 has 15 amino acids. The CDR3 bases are TGTGCCAGCAGCGTATCCCGCGGCTCCTACAATGAGCAGTTCTTC. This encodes CASSVSRGSYNEQFF. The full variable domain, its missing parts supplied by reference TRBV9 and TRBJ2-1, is DSGVTQTPKHLITATGQRVTLRCSPRSGDLSVYWYQQSLDQGLQFLIQYYNGEERAKGNILERFSAQQFPDLHSELNLSSLELGDSALYFCASSVSRGSYNEQFFGPGTRLTVL.

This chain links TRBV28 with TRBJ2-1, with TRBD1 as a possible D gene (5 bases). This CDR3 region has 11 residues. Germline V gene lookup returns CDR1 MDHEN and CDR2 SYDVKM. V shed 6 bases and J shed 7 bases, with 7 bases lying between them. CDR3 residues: CASSPGNEQFF. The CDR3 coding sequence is TGTGCCAGCAGCCCAGGGAATGAGCAGTTCTTC. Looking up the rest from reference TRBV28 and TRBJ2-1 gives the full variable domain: DVKVTQSSRYLVKRTGEKVFLECVQDMDHENMFWYRQDPGLGLRLIYFSYDVKMKEKGDIPEGYSVSREKKERFSLILESASTNQTSMYLCASSPGNEQFFGPGTRLTVL.

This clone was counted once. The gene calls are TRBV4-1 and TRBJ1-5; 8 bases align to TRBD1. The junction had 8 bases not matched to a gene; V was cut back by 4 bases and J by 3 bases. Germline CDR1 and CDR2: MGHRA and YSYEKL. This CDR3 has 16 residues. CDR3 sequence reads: CASSRMDRDNNQPQHF. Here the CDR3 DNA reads TGCGCCAGCAGCCGGATGGACAGGGATAACAATCAGCCCCAGCATTTT.

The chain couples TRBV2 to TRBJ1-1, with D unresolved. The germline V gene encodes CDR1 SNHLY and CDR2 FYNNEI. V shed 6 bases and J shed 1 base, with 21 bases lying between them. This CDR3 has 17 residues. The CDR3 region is CASRPIPLGRQNTEAFF. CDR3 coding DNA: TGTGCCAGCAGGCCTATACCCCTCGGCAGGCAGAACACTGAAGCTTTCTTT.

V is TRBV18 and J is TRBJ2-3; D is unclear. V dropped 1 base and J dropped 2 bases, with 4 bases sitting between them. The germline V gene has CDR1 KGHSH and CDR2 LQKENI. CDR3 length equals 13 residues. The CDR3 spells CASSPLYTDTQYF. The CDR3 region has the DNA TGTGCCAGCTCACCACTCTACACAGATACGCAGTATTTT. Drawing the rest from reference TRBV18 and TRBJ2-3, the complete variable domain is NAGVMQNPRHLVRRRGQEARLRCSPMKGHSHVYWYRQLPEEGLKFMVYLQKENIIDESGMPKERFSAEFPKEGPSILRIQQVVRGDSAAYFCASSPLYTDTQYFGPGTRLTVL.

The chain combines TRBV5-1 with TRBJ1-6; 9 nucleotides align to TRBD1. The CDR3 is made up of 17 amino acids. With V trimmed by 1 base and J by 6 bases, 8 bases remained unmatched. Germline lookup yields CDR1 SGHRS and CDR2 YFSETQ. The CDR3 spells CASSLTDRGFGNSPLHF. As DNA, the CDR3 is TGCGCCAGCAGCTTGACTGACAGGGGGTTCGGTAATTCACCCCTCCACTTT.

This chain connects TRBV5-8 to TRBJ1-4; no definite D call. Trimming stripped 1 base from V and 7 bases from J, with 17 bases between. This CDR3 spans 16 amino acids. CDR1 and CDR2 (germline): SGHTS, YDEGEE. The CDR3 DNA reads TGTGCCAGCAGCTTGACTGCGCGATGGGATGGTGAAAAACTGTTTTTT. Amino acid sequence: CASSLTARWDGEKLFF.

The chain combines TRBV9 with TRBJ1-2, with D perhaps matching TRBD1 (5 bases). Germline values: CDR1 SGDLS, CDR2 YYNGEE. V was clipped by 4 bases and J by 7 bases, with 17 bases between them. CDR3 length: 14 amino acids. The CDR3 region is CASSSDWTRGGYTF. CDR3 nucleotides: TGTGCCAGCAGCTCAGATTGGACGAGGGGTGGCTACACCTTC.

The CDR3 here is CASSRGLSTDTQYF. CDR3 coding DNA: TGTGCCAGCAGTAGGGGTTTGAGCACAGATACGCAGTATTTT. This chain joins TRBV6-1 and TRBJ2-3; possibly TRBD1 for D (5 bases). The germline gives CDR1 MNHNS, CDR2 SASEGT. The CDR3 spans 14 residues. V was shortened by 5 bases and J by 0 bases, with 9 bases between the two germline ends.

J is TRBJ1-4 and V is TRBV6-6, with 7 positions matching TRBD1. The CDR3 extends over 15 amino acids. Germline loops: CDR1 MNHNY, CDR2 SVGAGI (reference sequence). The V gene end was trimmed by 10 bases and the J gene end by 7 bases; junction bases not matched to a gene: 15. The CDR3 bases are TGTGCCACCTCTTACAAGGGGGCGCACGGTGAAAAACTGTTTTTT. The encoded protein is CATSYKGAHGEKLFF.

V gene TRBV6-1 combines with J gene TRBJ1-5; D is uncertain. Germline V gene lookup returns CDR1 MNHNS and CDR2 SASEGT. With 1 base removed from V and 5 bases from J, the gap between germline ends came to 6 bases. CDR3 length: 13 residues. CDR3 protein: CASSEGRYQPQHF. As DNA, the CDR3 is TGTGCCAGCAGTGAAGGAAGGTATCAGCCCCAGCATTTT.

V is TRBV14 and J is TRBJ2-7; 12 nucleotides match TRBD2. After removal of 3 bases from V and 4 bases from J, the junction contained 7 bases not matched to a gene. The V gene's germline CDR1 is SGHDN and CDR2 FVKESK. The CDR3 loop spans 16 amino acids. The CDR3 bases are TGTGCCAGCAGCCACCACACTAGCGGGAGGTCTTACGAGCAGTACTTC. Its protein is CASSHHTSGRSYEQYF.